The 32 T cell receptor beta chains in this list originate from one sample, sequenced in a study of tumor-infiltrating lymphocytes in localized non-small cell lung cancer. Some clones are missing from TCRdb's copy, which holds only in-frame ones; the method was immunoSEQ multiplex PCR. The table shows 10,000 to 13,000 clones, with 80% to 90% occurring only once. The sequenced material came from uninvolved lung tissue not adjacent to the tumor. Receptors were obtained from a human donor with non-small cell lung cancer.

The chain combines TRBV11-3 with TRBJ2-5, with 8 bases identical to TRBD2. The end of the DNA aligns better with TRBJ2-7, so the J call may be wrong. Germline values: CDR1 SGHNT, CDR2 YENEEA. This CDR3 contains 14 residues. The CDR3 is CASSPGGQSYEQYF. The CDR3 DNA sequence: TGTGCCAGCAGCCCGGGGGGGCAAAGCTACGAGCAGTACTTC.

This sequence joins TRBV5-6 and TRBJ2-3, with D possibly being TRBD2 (5 bases). The CDR3 extends over 13 amino acids. Between the trimmed V and J ends, which lost 5 bases and 4 bases, there was a span of 11 bases. Germline V gives CDR1 SGHDT, CDR2 YYEEEE. The CDR3 DNA follows: TGTGCCAGCAGGTTTCCCGGGGCAGATACGCAGTATTTT. Translation: CASRFPGADTQYF.

Here the CDR3 DNA reads TGTGCCAGCTCACCAACAGCTGGGTCGCCGTCCAGGGAGCTGTTTTTT. It encodes CASSPTAGSPSRELFF. This chain joins TRBV18 and TRBJ2-2; D remains unclear. Per the germline V gene, CDR1 is KGHSH and CDR2 is LQKENI. This CDR3 comprises 16 residues. V lost 2 bases, J lost 9 bases, and 19 bases lay in between.

This chain connects TRBV6-6 to TRBJ1-3; 7 bases match TRBD1. The CDR3 consists of 14 residues. CDR1 and CDR2 from the germline V gene are MNHNY and SVGAGI (reference sequence). V lost 7 bases and J lost 5; bases outside the gene matches: 8. The CDR3 is CASTTGTERNTIYF. The CDR3 DNA reads TGTGCCAGCACCACCGGGACAGAACGAAACACCATATATTTT.

The CDR3 DNA follows: TGTGCCAGCAGCTTAGCTCCAGGGGGCAGCTACGAGCAGTACTTC. Its protein is CASSLAPGGSYEQYF. The V call is TRBV11-2, the J call TRBJ2-7; TRBD1 matches at 8 bases. The germline V gene encodes CDR1 SGHAT and CDR2 FQNNGV. J was trimmed by 3 bases and V by 1 base; bases with no gene match: 5. The CDR3 runs to 15 residues.

The chain carries TRBV30 and TRBJ2-3; D ambiguous. Germline V CDR1 and CDR2: GTSNPN, SVGIG (reference sequence). The CDR3 is 14 residues long. V was cut by 1 base and J by 1 base, with 9 bases left in between. Here the CDR3 reads CAWSDHGGTDTQYF. Here the CDR3 DNA reads TGTGCCTGGAGTGACCACGGTGGCACAGATACGCAGTATTTT. Full variable domain (rest looked up from reference TRBV30 and TRBJ2-3): SQTIHQWPATLVQPVGSPLSLECTVEGTSNPNLYWYRQAAGRGLQLLFYSVGIGQISSEVPQNLSASRPQDRQFILSSKKLLLSDSGFYLCAWSDHGGTDTQYFGPGTRLTVL.

This sequence joins TRBV15 and TRBJ1-3, with 8 bases identical to TRBD1. CDR1 is LNHNV and CDR2 is YYDKDF in the germline V gene (reference sequence). Trimming at V came to 3 bases and at J to 0 bases, leaving 1 base not matched to a gene. This CDR3 region has 15 residues. CDR3 region: CATSRDRASGNTIYF. The CDR3 nucleotides read TGTGCCACCAGCAGGGACAGGGCCTCTGGAAACACCATATATTTT.

This sequence joins TRBV5-5 and TRBJ2-7; TRBD1 matches 7 bases. The CDR3 contains 15 residues. Germline lookup yields CDR1 SGHKS and CDR2 YYEKEE (reference sequence). V shed 0 bases, J shed 2 bases, and the junction held 5 bases outside the gene matches. The CDR3 nucleotides read TGTGCCAGCAGCTTGGGAGGGGGCACCACCTACGAGCAGTACTTC. Protein sequence: CASSLGGGTTYEQYF.

This clone has only a few counts. The chain combines TRBV19 with TRBJ1-2; D unresolved. The CDR3 loop spans 13 amino acids. Germline V lookup: CDR1 LNHDA, CDR2 SQIVND (reference sequence). The ends were cut back, 5 bases at V and 7 bases at J, with 14 bases in the middle. The CDR3 nucleotides read TGTGCCAGTAGTGCGACGTCCCTCGCTGGCTACACCTTC. Its translation is CASSATSLAGYTF.

This clone was seen a single time. The chain recombines TRBV6-5 with TRBJ2-7; the match to TRBD1 covers 9 bases. Germline V gene data show CDR1 as MNHEY and CDR2 as SVGAGI. CDR3 length: 14 residues. V was pared by 6 bases and J by 6 bases, with 9 bases of the junction left unmatched. CDR3 nucleotides: TGTGCCAGCAGGGGGACAGGGAGGGGCCTCGAGCAGTACTTC. Translation gives CASRGTGRGLEQYF.

In this sample, this clone turned up once. This rearrangement joins TRBV6-1 to TRBJ1-2; D is ambiguous. This CDR3 is built from 15 residues. Trimming left V 8 bases short and J 0 bases short, with 16 bases between. Germline-derived CDR1 and CDR2 are MNHNS and SASEGT. CDR3 region: CASPAGPPTNYGYTF. As DNA, the CDR3 is TGTGCCAGCCCTGCTGGACCGCCCACTAACTATGGCTACACCTTC.

The chain couples TRBV9 to TRBJ2-2; maybe TRBD2 (5 bases). V lost 0 bases and J 5 bases, leaving 5 bases between the germline ends. CDR1 and CDR2 from the germline V gene are SGDLS and YYNGEE. This CDR3 comprises 13 residues. CDR3 bases: TGTGCCAGCAGCGTAGCGGGGACCGGGGAGCTGTTTTTT. Amino acids: CASSVAGTGELFF.

The chain carries TRBV19 and TRBJ1-2, with TRBD1 matching over 7 bases. The germline CDR1 and CDR2 sequences are LNHDA and SQIVND (reference sequence). V gave up 3 bases and J gave up 4 bases; unmatched junction bases: 5. The CDR3 consists of 14 residues. CDR3 loop: CASSISDRLYGYTF. CDR3 nucleotides: TGTGCCAGTAGTATCTCGGACAGGCTCTATGGCTACACCTTC.

The V gene is TRBV6-1, the J gene TRBJ1-2; 8 bases map to TRBD1. Germline V gene data show CDR1 as MNHNS and CDR2 as SASEGT. Trimming removed 7 bases from V and 8 bases from J; junction bases left unmatched: 12. The CDR3 is 14 residues long. CDR3 in DNA: TGTGCCAGCACCCTAGACAGGGGATCTGGCGGCTACACCTTC. Translation: CASTLDRGSGGYTF.

This clone was detected only once. The V gene is TRBV6-5, the J gene TRBJ2-4, with D possibly TRBD2 on 6 matching bases. This CDR3 is 14 amino acids long. Germline CDR1 reads MNHEY; CDR2 reads SVGAGI. V lost 6 bases, J lost 1 base, and 10 bases lay in between. The CDR3 DNA reads TGTGCCAGCAGCCGCGGGGCGGCCAAAAACATTCAGTACTTC. It is translated as CASSRGAAKNIQYF.

The rearrangement links TRBV18 to TRBJ1-2, with a tentative D call TRBD1 (6 bases). Trimming took 0 bases from V and 4 from J, leaving 9 bases between them. CDR1 is KGHSH, CDR2 LQKENI, per germline. CDR3 length: 14 residues. The CDR3 reads CASSPPAGVYGYTF. CDR3 nucleotides: TGTGCCAGCTCACCACCGGCAGGGGTCTATGGCTACACCTTC.

The genes are TRBV18 and TRBJ1-5; D gene ambiguous. The germline V and J ends were trimmed by 6 bases and 9 bases, with 12 bases remaining between them. CDR3 length: 12 residues. Germline V lookup: CDR1 KGHSH, CDR2 LQKENI. CDR3: CASSAGSGPQHF. DNA of the CDR3: TGTGCCAGCTCCGCGGGCTCAGGGCCCCAGCATTTT.

This chain links TRBV7-6 with TRBJ1-1; perhaps TRBD1 as D (6 bases). Germline-derived CDR1 and CDR2 are SGHVS and FNYEAQ. The CDR3 consists of 14 residues. The V gene lost 5 bases and the J gene lost 1 base, with 11 bases spanning the gap. CDR3 in DNA: TGTGCCAGCAGCCAAGGGGGGAGGAACACTGAAGCTTTCTTT. It specifies CASSQGGRNTEAFF.

This chain joins TRBV7-9 and TRBJ2-1, with 7 bases aligning to TRBD1. The CDR3 consists of 16 residues. V shed 5 bases, J shed 7 bases, and the junction held 14 bases outside the gene matches. Germline V CDR1 and CDR2: SEHNR, FQNEAQ (reference sequence). For the CDR3, the DNA is TGTGCCAGCAGCCCCCAGGGGGTTAGAATGAGAAATGAGCAGTTCTTC. Its protein is CASSPQGVRMRNEQFF.

This chain uses TRBV6-6 with TRBJ1-2; TRBD1 matches at 7 bases. Trimming removed 7 bases from V and 5 bases from J; junction bases left unmatched: 7. Germline-derived CDR1 and CDR2 are MNHNY and SVGAGI (reference sequence). The CDR3 totals 13 residues. CDR3 sequence (DNA): TGTGCCAGCAAACCAGGGGACAGTTATGGCTACACCTTC. Its translation is CASKPGDSYGYTF.

V usage is TRBV7-9 and J usage is TRBJ2-7, with 10 bases matching TRBD1. The CDR3 consists of 15 residues. The germline V gene has CDR1 SEHNR and CDR2 FQNEAQ (reference sequence). Trimming removed 3 bases from V and 3 bases from J; junction bases left unmatched: 5. The CDR3 DNA follows: TGTGCCAGCAGCTTTCAAGGGACAGGGGTCTACGAGCAGTACTTC. It is translated as CASSFQGTGVYEQYF.

The chain links TRBV18 to TRBJ2-3; TRBD1 matches 9 bases. The CDR3 totals 15 residues. The J segment lost 4 bases and the V segment lost 6 bases, leaving 8 bases of the junction unmatched. The germline V gene has CDR1 KGHSH and CDR2 LQKENI. The CDR3 region has the DNA TGTGCCAGCTCGTCCGGGACAGGGAGGGCAGATACGCAGTATTTT. This gives the protein CASSSGTGRADTQYF. The full variable domain, in which reference TRBV18 and TRBJ2-3 provide the parts outside the CDR3, is NAGVMQNPRHLVRRRGQEARLRCSPMKGHSHVYWYRQLPEEGLKFMVYLQKENIIDESGMPKERFSAEFPKEGPSILRIQQVVRGDSAAYFCASSSGTGRADTQYFGPGTRLTVL.

This clone has only one observation. V and J are TRBV4-2 and TRBJ1-6, with a possible D match to TRBD1 (5 bases). V was trimmed by 4 bases and J by 9 bases, leaving 13 bases between them. CDR3 length equals 14 residues. In germline, CDR1 is LGHNA, CDR2 YNFKEQ. This CDR3 is CASSLTGDGSPLHF. In DNA, the CDR3 is TGTGCCAGCAGCCTTACGGGGGATGGTTCACCCCTCCACTTT.

This clone was observed a few times. V usage is TRBV6-1 and J usage is TRBJ1-4, with 10 bases aligning to TRBD1. V gave up 4 bases and J gave up 7 bases; unmatched junction bases: 6. The CDR3 covers 15 residues. The germline gives CDR1 MNHNS, CDR2 SASEGT. The CDR3 coding sequence is TGTGCCAGCAGTGTAGGGACAGGGGATCCTGAAAAACTGTTTTTT. Translation gives CASSVGTGDPEKLFF.

The chain has TRBV5-6 and TRBJ1-1, with a possible D match to TRBD1 (5 bases). Germline assignment: CDR1 SGHDT and CDR2 YYEEEE. Trimming removed 2 bases at V and 4 bases at J, with 15 bases between. This CDR3 comprises 15 residues. The CDR3 DNA sequence: TGTGCCAGCAGCTTTCGGGGGACTGAGGTCACTGAAGCTTTCTTT. Protein: CASSFRGTEVTEAFF. Drawing the rest from reference TRBV5-6 and TRBJ1-1, the complete variable domain is DAGVTQSPTHLIKTRGQQVTLRCSPKSGHDTVSWYQQALGQGPQFIFQYYEEEERQRGNFPDRFSGHQFPNYSSELNVNALLLGDSALYLCASSFRGTEVTEAFFGQGTRLTVV.

V gene TRBV4-1 combines with J gene TRBJ2-5; possibly TRBD1 or TRBD2 for D (5 bases each). Germline V gene lookup returns CDR1 MGHRA and CDR2 YSYEKL. CDR3 length: 14 residues. The germline V and J ends were trimmed by 6 bases and 5 bases, with 16 bases remaining between them. The CDR3 region has the DNA TGCGCCAGCAGTCCGTTGGGGTGGGGGGAGACCCAGTACTTC. This encodes CASSPLGWGETQYF.

J is TRBJ2-7 and V is TRBV29-1, with 10 nucleotides matching TRBD1. CDR1 SQVTM and CDR2 ANQGSEA come from the germline V gene. The CDR3 length is 13 residues. The junction had 8 bases not matched to a gene; V was cut back by 6 bases and J by 6 bases. This CDR3 reads CSVSGTGESEQYF. Here the CDR3 DNA reads TGCAGCGTGTCCGGGACAGGGGAATCCGAGCAGTACTTC.

The chain carries TRBV7-2 and TRBJ1-1, with D perhaps TRBD1 (6 bases). This CDR3 is built from 12 residues. V lost 4 bases, J lost 8 bases, and 11 bases lay in between. Germline CDR1 and CDR2: SGHTA and FQGNSA. CDR3 in DNA: TGTGCCAGCAGCTCGTCCGGACAGGAAGCTTTCTTT. Protein product: CASSSSGQEAFF.

The V and J genes are TRBV6-1 and TRBJ1-2; possibly TRBD1 for D (6 bases). There are 14 residues in the CDR3. The ends were cut back, 4 bases at V and 2 bases at J, with 11 bases in the middle. Germline CDR1 is MNHNS and CDR2 is SASEGT. CDR3 in DNA: TGTGCCAGCAGTGTCGGCACAGGGAACTATGGCTACACCTTC. The encoded protein is CASSVGTGNYGYTF.

The V gene is TRBV18, the J gene TRBJ1-1; no clear D gene. CDR1 and CDR2 from the germline V gene are KGHSH and LQKENI. V shed 2 bases and J shed 1 base, with 8 bases lying between them. This CDR3 region has 14 residues. The CDR3 is CASSPAFGNTEAFF. CDR3 DNA sequence: TGTGCCAGCTCACCAGCCTTCGGGAACACTGAAGCTTTCTTT. The entire variable domain, with the rest obtained from reference TRBV18 and TRBJ1-1, is as follows: NAGVMQNPRHLVRRRGQEARLRCSPMKGHSHVYWYRQLPEEGLKFMVYLQKENIIDESGMPKERFSAEFPKEGPSILRIQQVVRGDSAAYFCASSPAFGNTEAFFGQGTRLTVV.

This clone was recorded only once. This chain links TRBV5-1 with TRBJ2-7; 13 nucleotides agree with TRBD2. This CDR3 has 16 residues. Germline-derived CDR1 and CDR2 are SGHRS and YFSETQ. Losses at the gene ends were 4 bases for V and 0 bases for J; bases not matched to a gene: 4. CDR3 loop: CASSTGLAGSSYEQYF. The CDR3, as DNA: TGCGCCAGCAGCACGGGACTAGCGGGGAGCTCCTACGAGCAGTACTTC.

This chain connects TRBV7-2 to TRBJ1-6, with no clear D. Germline values: CDR1 SGHTA, CDR2 FQGNSA. Trimming stripped 5 bases from V and 7 bases from J, with 9 bases between. The CDR3 spans 13 residues. In DNA form, the CDR3 reads TGTGCCAGCAGCCCCCTAGTCAATTCACCCCTCCACTTT. Residues: CASSPLVNSPLHF.